This T cell receptor beta chain was found in a study of blood T cells in healthy people across ages. Study-wide points: Aged donors had fewer naive CD4+ cells and lower diversity than long-lived donors. It was found that TCR beta diversity correlated strongly with the percentage of naive T cells.

Primers used in a second PCR of roughly 7 to 11 cycles were a sample-barcoded 5' primer and a J-beta primer mix. Every sample gave at least 2.5 million paired-end reads containing CDR3. Each CDR3 protein is one row after TCRdb ran MiXCR on the 5' RACE reads. Altogether 1.5 million to 2 million distinct CDR3 sequences are present, 25% to 30% being singletons, with the ten largest covering about 7.7%. Per sample, no less than 5 micrograms of total RNA were extracted. This clonotype was recorded once. Its cognate antigen is unknown. At one boundary the junction diverges from the germline segment, which might be a read error. Sequenced sample: blood. This receptor was identified in a woman aged 30 to 39 in good health.

CDR3 sequence (DNA): TGCAGTGCTCTTACGCGGGAGGGCCAGGGTTGGAACATTCTGTACTTC. Amino acids: CSALTREGQGWNILYF. V gene TRBV20-1 combines with J gene TRBJ2-4; 9 nucleotides line up with TRBD2. CDR1 is DFQATT, CDR2 SNEGSKA, per germline (reference sequence). The CDR3 loop spans 16 amino acids.